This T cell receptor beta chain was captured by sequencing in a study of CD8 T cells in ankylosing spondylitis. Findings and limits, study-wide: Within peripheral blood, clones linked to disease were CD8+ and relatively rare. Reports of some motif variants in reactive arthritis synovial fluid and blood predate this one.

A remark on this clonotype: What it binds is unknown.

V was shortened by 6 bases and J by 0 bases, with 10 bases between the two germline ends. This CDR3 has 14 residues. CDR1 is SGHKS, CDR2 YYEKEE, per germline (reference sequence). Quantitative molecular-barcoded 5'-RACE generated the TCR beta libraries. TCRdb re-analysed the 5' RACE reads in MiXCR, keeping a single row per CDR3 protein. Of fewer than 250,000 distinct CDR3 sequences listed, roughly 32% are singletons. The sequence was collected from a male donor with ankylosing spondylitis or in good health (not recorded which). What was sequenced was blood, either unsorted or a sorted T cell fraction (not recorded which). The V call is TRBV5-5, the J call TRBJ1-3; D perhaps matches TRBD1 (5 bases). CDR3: CASTRGDSGNTIYF. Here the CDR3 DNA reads TGTGCCAGCACCCGAGGGGACTCTGGAAACACCATATATTTT.